Following are 30 T cell receptor beta chains from one sample sequenced in a study of type 1 regulatory T cells. TCRdb used MiXCR to reprocess the reads, holding one entry per CDR3 protein. Here the sample spans over 55,000 distinct CDR3 sequences, 63% being singletons. The antigens of these receptors remain unknown. Material for sequencing was cultured T cells, either the whole culture or a sorted T cell fraction (not recorded which). The subset here: Tr1-enriched cell product generated in vitro against host alloantigens. These TCRs come from a human donor in good health.

The chain is built from TRBV30 and TRBJ2-5; 10 nucleotides line up with TRBD1. CDR1 is GTSNPN and CDR2 is SVGIG in the germline V gene (reference sequence). The CDR3 contains 17 residues. V lost 1 base, J lost 5 bases, and 13 bases stayed unmatched. The CDR3 here is CAWSATMDRGARETQYF. CDR3 nucleotides: TGTGCCTGGAGTGCGACCATGGACAGGGGGGCTCGCGAGACCCAGTACTTC.

The chain employs TRBV4-3 and TRBJ2-3; D may be TRBD2 (6 bases). The CDR3 is made up of 15 amino acids. V dropped 4 bases and J dropped 0 bases, with 11 bases sitting between them. Germline-derived CDR1 and CDR2 are LGHNA and YSLEER. CDR3 in amino acids: CASSLGTSSTDTQYF. In nucleotides, the CDR3 is TGCGCCAGCAGCCTTGGGACTTCTAGCACAGATACGCAGTATTTT.

This chain connects TRBV30 to TRBJ2-1; 11 nucleotides agree with TRBD2. The V segment lost 8 bases and the J segment 0 bases; nucleotides outside the gene matches: 3. Germline-derived CDR1 and CDR2 are GTSNPN and SVGIG (reference sequence). This CDR3 comprises 14 residues. DNA for the CDR3: TGTGCCGGCCTAGCGGGAGGCTCCTACAATGAGCAGTTCTTC. Amino acid sequence: CAGLAGGSYNEQFF.

The chain couples TRBV6-1 to TRBJ1-5; D gene ambiguous. With 2 bases removed from V and 7 bases from J, the gap between germline ends came to 3 bases. CDR1 and CDR2 (germline): MNHNS, SASEGT. This CDR3 comprises 11 residues. CDR3 residues: CASSESQPQHF. CDR3 DNA sequence: TGTGCCAGCAGTGAATCCCAGCCCCAGCATTTT.

The chain joins TRBV6-1 to TRBJ2-7, with D perhaps TRBD1 or TRBD2 (5 bases each). This CDR3 region has 13 residues. Germline V gene sequence: CDR1 MNHNS, CDR2 SASEGT. Between the trimmed V and J ends, which lost 10 bases and 6 bases, there was a span of 19 bases. The CDR3 DNA is TGTGCCATACTCCGGGACCGCGGGCTCGAGCAGTACTTC. Its translation is CAILRDRGLEQYF.

The genes are TRBV7-3 and TRBJ2-1; D may be TRBD2 (6 bases). This CDR3 spans 14 amino acids. Looked up from germline, CDR1 is SGHTA and CDR2 is FQGTGA. V lost 2 bases to trimming and J lost 5 bases, with 10 bases between them. As DNA, the CDR3 is TGTGCCAGCAGCTTAGGGGCGGGAAACAATGAGCAGTTCTTC. The encoded protein is CASSLGAGNNEQFF.

This chain joins TRBV7-2 and TRBJ2-1; 11 bases are a match to TRBD2. Trimming took 8 bases from V and 4 from J; bases not matched to a gene: 10. This CDR3 contains 16 residues. In germline, CDR1 is SGHTA, CDR2 FQGNSA. This CDR3 is CASGRLAGSPYNEQFF. For the CDR3, the DNA is TGTGCCAGCGGTCGACTAGCGGGGAGCCCTTACAATGAGCAGTTCTTC.

The V call is TRBV7-2, the J call TRBJ1-2, with D possibly TRBD1 on 6 matching bases. CDR3 length equals 14 residues. Trimming cost V 5 bases and J 4 bases, with 14 bases left between them. CDR1 and CDR2 from the germline V gene are SGHTA and FQGNSA. CDR3 loop: CASSPNRVGYGYTF. In nucleotides, the CDR3 is TGTGCCAGCAGCCCTAACAGGGTGGGCTATGGCTACACCTTC.

This clonotype is classed as medium-sized. This sequence joins TRBV4-2 and TRBJ2-5; D possibly corresponds to TRBD1 (5 bases). This CDR3 is 14 amino acids long. Germline CDR1 is LGHNA and CDR2 is YNFKEQ. Trimming pared 1 base from V and 5 bases from J, leaving 11 bases between. The CDR3 protein is CASSQAQGRETQYF. CDR3 nucleotide sequence: TGTGCCAGCAGCCAAGCCCAGGGAAGGGAGACCCAGTACTTC.

The chain has TRBV12-3 or TRBV12-4 and TRBJ2-6, with D unresolved. V was shortened by 5 bases and J by 4 bases, with 27 bases between the two germline ends. This CDR3 is 20 amino acids long. The CDR3 region is CASSPTRLIRRARGANVLTF. The CDR3 DNA follows: TGTGCCAGCAGTCCAACCCGACTCATCCGACGGGCCAGGGGGGCCAACGTCCTGACTTTC.

This rearrangement joins TRBV12-3 or TRBV12-4 to TRBJ1-3; no firm D call. V was shortened by 5 bases and J by 0 bases, with 5 bases between the two germline ends. This CDR3 region has 13 residues. Here the CDR3 DNA reads TGTGCCAGCAGTCGGGACTCTGGAAACACCATATATTTT. This sequence encodes CASSRDSGNTIYF.

This clonotype appeared a few times. V is TRBV10-3 and J is TRBJ1-1, with D possibly being TRBD1 (5 bases). Germline V gene sequence: CDR1 ENHRY, CDR2 SYGVKD. The V end lost 2 bases, the J end lost 0 bases, and 13 bases lay between the germline ends. The CDR3 consists of 16 residues. The CDR3 region is CAISELRQQMNTEAFF. The CDR3 region has the DNA TGTGCCATCAGTGAGCTAAGACAGCAGATGAACACTGAAGCTTTCTTT.

V gene TRBV20-1 combines with J gene TRBJ1-3, with D unresolved. V was clipped by 3 bases and J by 0 bases, with 12 bases between them. CDR1 DFQATT and CDR2 SNEGSKA come from the germline V gene (reference sequence). The CDR3 sequence is 15 residues long. The CDR3, as DNA: TGCAGTGCTAGTAAGGGAGCAAACTCTGGAAACACCATATATTTT. Translation: CSASKGANSGNTIYF.

The V gene is TRBV28, the J gene TRBJ1-5; 8 nucleotides line up with TRBD1. Trimming removed 7 bases from V and 4 bases from J; junction bases left unmatched: 9. The CDR3 spans 15 residues. Germline assignment: CDR1 MDHEN and CDR2 SYDVKM. In nucleotides, the CDR3 is TGTGCCAGCACCATGACAGGGGAGAAAAATCAGCCCCAGCATTTT. It specifies CASTMTGEKNQPQHF.

This clonotype was detected only once. The rearrangement links TRBV7-9 to TRBJ2-7; 7 bases map to TRBD1. Germline V gene lookup returns CDR1 SEHNR and CDR2 FQNEAQ (reference sequence). J was trimmed by 1 base and V by 6 bases; bases with no gene match: 6. This CDR3 has 14 amino acids. CDR3 amino acids: CASSPLGQSYEQYF. CDR3 nucleotide sequence: TGTGCCAGCAGTCCCTTGGGACAGTCCTACGAGCAGTACTTC.

This clonotype was observed a handful of times. The chain recombines TRBV27 with TRBJ1-1, with D possibly TRBD1 on 5 matching bases. This CDR3 is built from 14 residues. CDR1 MNHEY and CDR2 SMNVEV come from the germline V gene (reference sequence). Trimming removed 6 bases at V and 4 bases at J, with 15 bases between. For the CDR3, the DNA is TGTGCCAGCAGGCTAGCGGGGGGATCCACTGAAGCTTTCTTT. It translates to CASRLAGGSTEAFF.

This clonotype was counted only a few times. The CDR3 nucleotides are TGTGCCAGCACCCTCAGCGGGAGGGATACCTACGAGCAGTACTTC. This sequence encodes CASTLSGRDTYEQYF. J is TRBJ2-7 and V is TRBV12-3 or TRBV12-4; 10 nucleotides line up with TRBD2. Trimming removed 7 bases from V and 2 bases from J; junction bases left unmatched: 8. This CDR3 has 15 residues.

Comments on this clonotype: An end of the junction differs from the germline gene, which may be a read error. The chain couples TRBV5-1 to TRBJ2-2; TRBD1 might be the D (5 bases). Germline CDR1 reads SGHRS; CDR2 reads YFSETQ. The CDR3 is 14 amino acids. The DNA for the CDR3 is TGCGCCAGCAGCTTGGCAGGGAACCCCGGGGAGCTGTTTTTT. It is translated as CASSLAGNPGELFF.

This chain uses TRBV6-2 or TRBV6-3 with TRBJ2-3; D not resolved. CDR1 MNHEY and CDR2 SVGEGT come from the germline V gene. The CDR3 covers 12 residues. V dropped 10 bases and J dropped 2 bases, with 10 bases sitting between them. CDR3 DNA: TGTGCCACTAAATATAACACAGATACGCAGTATTTT. It specifies CATKYNTDTQYF.

This chain joins TRBV4-2 and TRBJ2-3, with 10 bases matching TRBD1. Trimming took 4 bases from V and 6 from J; bases not matched to a gene: 13. This CDR3 comprises 17 residues. In germline, CDR1 is LGHNA, CDR2 YNFKEQ. This chain's CDR3 is CASSRNPGTGEKDTQYF. CDR3 nucleotide sequence: TGTGCCAGCAGCCGGAATCCAGGGACAGGGGAAAAGGATACGCAGTATTTT.

As DNA, the CDR3 is TGTGCCAGCAGCAACAATCAGCCCCAGCATTTT. Protein: CASSNNQPQHF. This rearrangement joins TRBV7-3 to TRBJ1-5, with unresolved D. From germline, CDR1 is SGHTA and CDR2 FQGTGA. Trimming removed 5 bases from V and 3 bases from J, with 2 bases in between. The CDR3 is 11 amino acids.

The V and J genes are TRBV19 and TRBJ2-7, with D unclear. Trimming removed 3 bases from V and 0 bases from J, with 15 bases in between. This CDR3 is built from 16 residues. The germline V gene encodes CDR1 LNHDA and CDR2 SQIVND (reference sequence). CDR3 region: CASSIYWVTPSYEQYF. The CDR3 DNA sequence: TGTGCCAGTAGTATTTACTGGGTCACTCCCTCCTACGAGCAGTACTTC.

The chain links TRBV12-3 or TRBV12-4 to TRBJ1-2; unclear D gene. CDR3 length equals 15 residues. The ends were cut back, 3 bases at V and 8 bases at J, with 19 bases in the middle. CDR3 in DNA: TGTGCCAGCAGTTTGAGTTCGGCAGGTACTTTCGGCTACACCTTC. It yields the protein CASSLSSAGTFGYTF.

The chain carries TRBV7-3 and TRBJ2-7; D may be TRBD1 (6 bases). Per germline, CDR1 SGHTA and CDR2 FQGTGA. This CDR3 comprises 12 residues. Trimming stripped 5 bases from V and 7 bases from J, with 12 bases between. The DNA for the CDR3 is TGTGCCAGCAGCCCTGGCAGGGGTGAGCAGTACTTC. Translated: CASSPGRGEQYF.

The chain is built from TRBV7-2 and TRBJ1-1; D gene uncertain. Deletions cut 5 bases from V and 4 bases from J, with 8 bases between. The CDR3 runs to 12 residues. The germline CDR1 and CDR2 sequences are SGHTA and FQGNSA. The CDR3 sequence: CASSRGPTEAFF. CDR3 bases: TGTGCCAGCAGCCGAGGACCCACTGAAGCTTTCTTT.

The chain combines TRBV7-2 with TRBJ2-5, with D possibly TRBD2 on 6 matching bases. V dropped 4 bases and J dropped 5 bases, with 14 bases sitting between them. The CDR3 sequence is 14 residues long. CDR1 is SGHTA, CDR2 FQGNSA, per germline. The CDR3 region is CASSSGLLWETQYF. The CDR3 DNA reads TGTGCCAGCAGCTCGGGACTCCTGTGGGAGACCCAGTACTTC.

CDR3 DNA sequence: TGTGCCAGCAGTTACACGGGACTAGCGGGGGCGAGCTCCTACAATGAGCAGTTCTTC. Translated: CASSYTGLAGASSYNEQFF. This chain links TRBV6-5 with TRBJ2-1, with 14 bases matching TRBD2. The CDR3 contains 19 residues. Looked up from germline, CDR1 is MNHEY and CDR2 is SVGAGI. The ends lost 2 bases at V and 0 bases at J; junction bases unmatched: 6.

The chain has TRBV7-9 and TRBJ2-7; no firm D call. The CDR3 is 14 amino acids. V dropped 0 bases and J dropped 2 bases, with 8 bases sitting between them. Germline values: CDR1 SEHNR, CDR2 FQNEAQ (reference sequence). CDR3 sequence (DNA): TGTGCCAGCAGCTTAGCTAGCATCCCCTACGAGCAGTACTTC. As protein: CASSLASIPYEQYF.

This clonotype has just one count. A much larger clone differs by one base, so this may be a read error. J is TRBJ2-7 and V is TRBV28; D perhaps matches TRBD1 (6 bases). V was cut by 7 bases and J by 2 bases, with 9 bases left in between. The CDR3 totals 12 residues. CDR1 and CDR2 from the germline V gene are MDHEN and SYDVKM. CDR3 in DNA: TGTGCCAGCACCAGGGGCCCCTACGAGCAGTACTTC. It translates to CASTRGPYEQYF.

The chain carries TRBV7-2 and TRBJ2-1, with 10 positions matching TRBD2. Losses at the gene ends were 6 bases for V and 8 bases for J; bases not matched to a gene: 7. Germline loops: CDR1 SGHTA, CDR2 FQGNSA. The length of the CDR3 is 14 residues. The CDR3 spells CASSLAGAKDEQFF. CDR3 DNA sequence: TGTGCCAGCAGTCTAGCGGGAGCGAAGGATGAGCAGTTCTTC.